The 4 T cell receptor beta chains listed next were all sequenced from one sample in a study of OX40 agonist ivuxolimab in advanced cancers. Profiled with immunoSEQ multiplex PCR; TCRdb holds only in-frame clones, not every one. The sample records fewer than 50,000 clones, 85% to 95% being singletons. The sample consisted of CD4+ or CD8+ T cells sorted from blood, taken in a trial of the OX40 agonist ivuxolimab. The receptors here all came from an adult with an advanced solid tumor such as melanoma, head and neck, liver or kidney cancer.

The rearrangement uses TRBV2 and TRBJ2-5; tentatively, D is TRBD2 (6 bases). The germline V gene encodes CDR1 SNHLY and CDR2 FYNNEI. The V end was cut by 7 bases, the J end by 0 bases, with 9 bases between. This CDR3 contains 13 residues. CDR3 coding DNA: TGTGCCAGCAAGGAGGGAAACCAAGAGACCCAGTACTTC. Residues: CASKEGNQETQYF.

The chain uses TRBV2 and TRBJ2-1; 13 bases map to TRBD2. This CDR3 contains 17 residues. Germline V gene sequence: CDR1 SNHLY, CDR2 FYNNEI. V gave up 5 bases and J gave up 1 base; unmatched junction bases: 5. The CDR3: CASSFGTSGTSYNEQFF. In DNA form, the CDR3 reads TGTGCCAGCAGTTTCGGGACTAGCGGGACGTCCTACAATGAGCAGTTCTTC.

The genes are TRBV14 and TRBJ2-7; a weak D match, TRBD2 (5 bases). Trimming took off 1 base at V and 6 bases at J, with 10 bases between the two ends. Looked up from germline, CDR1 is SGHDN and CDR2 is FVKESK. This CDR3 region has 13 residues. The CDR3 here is CASSQVTGSEQYF. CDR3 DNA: TGTGCCAGCAGCCAAGTCACGGGAAGCGAGCAGTACTTC.

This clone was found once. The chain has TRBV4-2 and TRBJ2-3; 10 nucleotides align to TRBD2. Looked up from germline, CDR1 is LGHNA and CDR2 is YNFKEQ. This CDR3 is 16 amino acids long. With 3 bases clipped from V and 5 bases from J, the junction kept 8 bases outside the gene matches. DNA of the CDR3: TGTGCCAGCAGCCATGCAGCGGGAGGGCCCGGAGATACGCAGTATTTT. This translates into CASSHAAGGPGDTQYF.